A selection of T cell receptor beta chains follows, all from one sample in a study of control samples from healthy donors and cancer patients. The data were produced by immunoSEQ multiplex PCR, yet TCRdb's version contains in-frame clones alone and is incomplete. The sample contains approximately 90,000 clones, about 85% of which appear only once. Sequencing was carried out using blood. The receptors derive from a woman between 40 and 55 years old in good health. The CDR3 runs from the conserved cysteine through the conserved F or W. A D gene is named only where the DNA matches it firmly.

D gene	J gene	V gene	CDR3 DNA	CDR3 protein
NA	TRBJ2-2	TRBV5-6	TGTGCCAGCAGCCCCTTAGGACTATTCACCGGGGAGCTGTTTTTT	CASSPLGLFTGELFF
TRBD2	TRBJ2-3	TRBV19	TGTGCCAGTAGCCGGACTAGCGGGGGGACAGATACGCAGTATTTT	CASSRTSGGTDTQYF
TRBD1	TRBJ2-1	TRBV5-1	TGCGCCAGCAGCTCCTCCGGGACAGGGGAGGGGAATGAGCAGTTCTTC	CASSSSGTGEGNEQFF
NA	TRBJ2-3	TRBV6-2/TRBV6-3	TGTGCCAGCAGTAGTAGCACAGATACGCAGTATTTT	CASSSSTDTQYF
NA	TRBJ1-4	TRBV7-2	TGTGCCAGCAGCTTAGGGCTGCAGGAAAAACTGTTTTTT	CASSLGLQEKLFF
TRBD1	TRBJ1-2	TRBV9	TGTGCCAGCAGCGTATTGGCAGGGGGAGATGGCTACACCTTC	CASSVLAGGDGYTF
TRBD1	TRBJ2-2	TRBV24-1	TGTGCCACCAGTGCGACAGGGGACACCGGGGAGCTGTTTTTT	CATSATGDTGELFF
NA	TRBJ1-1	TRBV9	TGTGCCAGCAGCGTAGCACTGACGGGCACTGAAGCTTTCTTT	CASSVALTGTEAFF
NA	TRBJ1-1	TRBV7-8	TGTGCCAGCAGCTTAGTAGGTCTTGTGGAAGCTTTCTTT	CASSLVGLVEAFF
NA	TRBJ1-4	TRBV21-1	TGTTCTGCCAGCAGCAAACGACAGGTTAATGAAAAACTGTTTTTT	CSASSKRQVNEKLFF
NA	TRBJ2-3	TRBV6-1	TGTGCCAGCAGTGAATGGTTCAGCACAGATACGCAGTATTTT	CASSEWFSTDTQYF
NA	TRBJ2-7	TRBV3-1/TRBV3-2	TGTGCCAGCAGCCCTGGACACTCCTACGAGCAGTACTTC	CASSPGHSYEQYF
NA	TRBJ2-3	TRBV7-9	TGTGCCAGCAGCCCCCGGGACACCTGGAAGGTTTTCCGGTTGTATTTT	CASSPRDTWKVFRLYF
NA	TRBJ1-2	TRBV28	TGTGCCACCCACTTCAGCGTTAACTATGGCTACACCTTC	CATHFSVNYGYTF
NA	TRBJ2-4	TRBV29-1	TGCAGCGTTGCTGAGAGGGGGGCAAACATTCAGTACTTC	CSVAERGANIQYF
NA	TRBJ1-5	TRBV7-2	TGTGCCAGCAGCTTACGGGGGGGCAATCAGCCCCAGCATTTT	CASSLRGGNQPQHF
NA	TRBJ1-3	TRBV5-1	TGCGCCAGCAGCCCGGGGGTTCAGTCTGGAAACACCATATATTTT	CASSPGVQSGNTIYF
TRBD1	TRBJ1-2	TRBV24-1	TGTGCCACCAGTGATTCAAGAGGGACAGACGGCTATGGCTACACCTTC	CATSDSRGTDGYGYTF
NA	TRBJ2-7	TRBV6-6	TGTGCCAGCACCCCGGGTCCCCGCAGGGGCGCCTACGAGCAGTACTTC	CASTPGPRRGAYEQYF
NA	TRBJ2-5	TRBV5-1	TGCGCCAGCAGCTCGGCGGGGGCCGGGGAGACCCAGTACTTC	CASSSAGAGETQYF
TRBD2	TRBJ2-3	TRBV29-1	TGCAGCGTTCCGGCGGGGGGCACAGATACGCAGTATTTT	CSVPAGGTDTQYF
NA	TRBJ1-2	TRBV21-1	TGTGCCAGCAGCAAAGGTGGGCGGCCAGGGTTATCTTATGGCTACACCTTC	CASSKGGRPGLSYGYTF
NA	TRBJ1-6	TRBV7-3	TGTGCCAGCAGCTTAGACTCAGGGGCACCCCTCCACTTT	CASSLDSGAPLHF
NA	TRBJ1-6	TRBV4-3	TGCGCCAGCAGCCAAGAAACACACACCCAGGGATACAATTCACCCCTCCACTTT	CASSQETHTQGYNSPLHF
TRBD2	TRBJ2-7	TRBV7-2	TGTGCCAGCAGCTTAGAAGCTAGCGGGGGCTACGAGCAGTACTTC	CASSLEASGGYEQYF
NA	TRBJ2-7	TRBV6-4	TGTGCCAGCAGTGGCCCCCAACCCGAATACGAGCAGTACTTC	CASSGPQPEYEQYF